Presented here are 15 T cell receptor beta chains from one specimen sequenced in a study of OX40 agonist ivuxolimab in advanced cancers. The library was built by means of the immunoSEQ multiplex PCR assay. The source is immuneACCESS, and TCRdb retained only in-frame sequences with V and J called. Part of the clones is not carried over; for the studies checked, unresolved V genes explain less than half of this, and the remainder is unexplained. The sample table contains 65,000 to 90,000 clones; only one count was recorded for approximately 89% of them. The top ten hold 0.68% of the sample. The sequencing used CD4+ or CD8+ T cells sorted from blood, collected in a trial of the OX40 agonist ivuxolimab. These receptors all come from an adult with an advanced solid tumor such as melanoma, head and neck, liver or kidney cancer.

V usage is TRBV6-1 and J usage is TRBJ1-2, with D possibly matching TRBD1 (5 bases). CDR1 MNHNS and CDR2 SASEGT come from the germline V gene. The CDR3 is 15 residues long. V was trimmed by 7 bases and J by 4 bases, leaving 19 bases between them. This CDR3 reads CASTDASLGGYGYTF. DNA for the CDR3: TGTGCCAGCACCGATGCTTCTCTGGGGGGCTATGGCTACACCTTC.

The chain links TRBV12-5 to TRBJ2-1; 12 bases align to TRBD1. This CDR3 is built from 14 residues. Germline values: CDR1 LGHNT, CDR2 FRNRAP. After removal of 10 bases from V and 9 bases from J, the junction contained 10 bases not matched to a gene. CDR3 sequence: CATTSGTGGSEQFF. The CDR3 DNA follows: TGTGCTACTACCTCCGGGACAGGGGGCAGTGAGCAGTTCTTC.

The chain recombines TRBV2 with TRBJ2-7; D may be TRBD2 (7 bases). Germline CDR1 reads SNHLY; CDR2 reads FYNNEI. The CDR3 totals 13 residues. Trimming pared 8 bases from V and 3 bases from J, leaving 14 bases between. The CDR3 here is CASWEGGSYEQYF. For the CDR3, the DNA is TGTGCCAGCTGGGAGGGGGGAAGCTACGAGCAGTACTTC.

The chain carries TRBV15 and TRBJ2-5; weak D call: TRBD2 (5 bases). Germline CDR1 LNHNV, CDR2 YYDKDF (reference sequence). V was cut by 5 bases and J by 6 bases, with 19 bases left in between. The CDR3 sequence is 15 residues long. The CDR3 here is CATSGDYSVPKTQYF. CDR3 coding DNA: TGTGCCACCAGCGGCGACTACTCAGTCCCAAAGACCCAGTACTTC.

The chain is built from TRBV28 and TRBJ1-2; D uncertain. Looked up from germline, CDR1 is MDHEN and CDR2 is SYDVKM. The CDR3 extends over 12 amino acids. V dropped 11 bases and J dropped 7 bases, with 17 bases sitting between them. The CDR3 nucleotides read TGTGCCGGCCACACCATTGGCGGTGGCTACACCTTC. Amino acids: CAGHTIGGGYTF.

The chain uses TRBV27 and TRBJ2-1; unclear D gene. V was pared by 1 base and J by 2 bases, with 3 bases between. There are 13 residues in the CDR3. CDR1 is MNHEY and CDR2 is SMNVEV in the germline V gene (reference sequence). The CDR3, as DNA: TGTGCCAGCAGTTTATACCCCTACAATGAGCAGTTCTTC. Translated, it gives CASSLYPYNEQFF.

The J gene is TRBJ1-2, the V gene TRBV9; D not certain. The CDR3 covers 15 residues. V lost 4 bases to trimming and J lost 8 bases, with 21 bases between them. Germline-derived CDR1 and CDR2 are SGDLS and YYNGEE. Here the CDR3 DNA reads TGTGCCAGCAGCCCATCCCCCCTTCGCCACTCGGGCTACACCTTC. This encodes CASSPSPLRHSGYTF.

The gene calls are TRBV10-3 and TRBJ2-7, with 7 bases that match TRBD1. Germline V lookup: CDR1 ENHRY, CDR2 SYGVKD. The CDR3 is 14 residues long. Unmatched junction bases numbered 14, after V lost 10 bases and J lost 5 bases. The CDR3 nucleotides are TGTGCCACGAGAGCGGCCGGGACAGTGGACGAGCAGTACTTC. This encodes CATRAAGTVDEQYF.

This chain uses TRBV28 with TRBJ1-2; 7 bases match TRBD1. The germline V gene encodes CDR1 MDHEN and CDR2 SYDVKM. Trimming took 2 bases from V and 7 from J; bases not matched to a gene: 10. This CDR3 region has 15 residues. The CDR3 spells CASSLRWGRGSGYTF. The CDR3, as DNA: TGTGCCAGCAGTTTAAGGTGGGGCAGGGGGAGTGGCTACACCTTC.

The J gene is TRBJ2-7, the V gene TRBV18, with D possibly TRBD2 on 5 matching bases. CDR1 is KGHSH and CDR2 is LQKENI in the germline V gene. The CDR3 has 13 amino acids. Trimming stripped 2 bases from V and 5 bases from J, with 10 bases between. The CDR3 reads CASSPDARDEQYF. As DNA, the CDR3 is TGTGCCAGCTCACCAGACGCGAGGGACGAGCAGTACTTC. Using reference TRBV18 and TRBJ2-7 for the parts outside the CDR3, the full variable domain is NAGVMQNPRHLVRRRGQEARLRCSPMKGHSHVYWYRQLPEEGLKFMVYLQKENIIDESGMPKERFSAEFPKEGPSILRIQQVVRGDSAAYFCASSPDARDEQYFGPGTRLTVT.

The rearrangement uses TRBV5-1 and TRBJ2-5, with D possibly called TRBD1 or TRBD2 (5 bases each). This CDR3 spans 14 amino acids. Per germline, CDR1 SGHRS and CDR2 YFSETQ. V was cut by 9 bases and J by 1 base, with 16 bases left in between. In DNA form, the CDR3 reads TGCGCCACCGCCGTTTCGGGGCCCCAAGAGACCCAGTACTTC. Translated, it gives CATAVSGPQETQYF.

This chain uses TRBV5-6 with TRBJ1-5; D possibly corresponds to TRBD1 (6 bases). Trimming removed 0 bases from V and 3 bases from J, with 10 bases in between. Germline CDR1 and CDR2: SGHDT and YYEEEE. This CDR3 spans 15 amino acids. Written as DNA, the CDR3 is TGTGCCAGCAGCTTGGGTCGGGGGCTCAATCAGCCCCAGCATTTT. Translated: CASSLGRGLNQPQHF.

The chain couples TRBV28 to TRBJ1-1; D possibly corresponds to TRBD1 (5 bases). The CDR3 totals 13 residues. V gave up 8 bases and J gave up 0 bases, with 10 bases separating them. CDR1 is MDHEN and CDR2 is SYDVKM in the germline V gene. CDR3 in amino acids: CASRGTLNTEAFF. The CDR3 region has the DNA TGTGCCAGCCGAGGGACTTTGAACACTGAAGCTTTCTTT.

V usage is TRBV5-6 and J usage is TRBJ1-1; TRBD1 agrees at 8 bases. Looked up from germline, CDR1 is SGHDT and CDR2 is YYEEEE. The CDR3 spans 18 residues. V lost 3 bases and J lost 1; bases outside the gene matches: 14. In DNA, the CDR3 is TGTGCCAGCAGCTCCCGCCGGACAGGGACGTGGAGGAACACTGAAGCTTTCTTT. Amino acids: CASSSRRTGTWRNTEAFF.

The genes are TRBV7-2 and TRBJ2-3, with 7 bases fitting TRBD2. This CDR3 comprises 17 residues. The V segment lost 0 bases and the J segment 3 bases; nucleotides outside the gene matches: 9. Germline-derived CDR1 and CDR2 are SGHTA and FQGNSA. The CDR3, as DNA: TGTGCCAGCAGCTTAGCGTCCAGCGGGGCGACTACAGATACGCAGTATTTT. Translation gives CASSLASSGATTDTQYF.